The entry that follows covers one TCR beta chain sequence. Its antigen is still unknown. This CDR3 spans 15 amino acids. V was shortened by 4 bases and J by 7 bases, with 15 bases between the two germline ends. Germline V gene sequence: CDR1 SGHRS, CDR2 YFSETQ. Data came from immunoSEQ multiplex PCR; TCRdb stores just in-frame clones and leaves some out. Of some 140,000 clones in the sample, roughly 90% were seen once. These data originate in a study of T cell responses to AZD1222 COVID-19 vaccine. General observations from the study: Sampling that yielded the repertoires occurred only after the peak T cell response. Donors were chiefly white British, with a greater number of females, and clonal diversity was perhaps underestimated. Among those given AZD1222, only five or six were seropositive at baseline.

This clonotype was sampled from an adult in good health. The sequencing here drew on peripheral blood, taken on day 0 of AZD1222 vaccination. The chain carries TRBV5-1 and TRBJ1-6, with a possible D match to TRBD1 (6 bases). The CDR3 DNA reads as TGCGCCAGCAGCAACACAGGGTGGCGAAATTCACCCCTCCACTTT. It specifies CASSNTGWRNSPLHF. Full variable domain (rest looked up from reference TRBV5-1 and TRBJ1-6): KAGVTQTPRYLIKTRGQQVTLSCSPISGHRSVSWYQQTPGQGLQFLFEYFSETQRNKGNFPGRFSGRQFSNSRSEMNVSTLELGDSALYLCASSNTGWRNSPLHFGNGTRLTVT.